The clone carrying this TCR beta chain was recorded a few times. Its specificity is unknown. The source of the sample is a study of T cell repertoires in cytomegalovirus infection. On the study more broadly: Matching HLA type and CMV infection were both indicated by public TCR beta signatures.

The CDR3 runs to 17 residues. In germline, CDR1 is SGHDT, CDR2 YYEEEE. The ends were cut back, 4 bases at V and 0 bases at J, with 19 bases in the middle. TCRdb re-called the reads with MiXCR, one entry per CDR3 protein. There are some 68,000 distinct CDR3 sequences in the sample; 20% to 25% occur only once, and approximately 79% lies in the top ten. The chain links TRBV5-6 to TRBJ2-5; TRBD1 might be the D (5 bases). The sample comprised PBMCs, sequenced either directly or after in vitro stimulation (not recorded which). This receptor was taken from a human donor in good health (CMV status not recorded). Some clones in this sample may be carry-over from other donors' samples. CDR3 in DNA: TGTGCCAGCAGCCAGGGTCGGCCACGAATGTACCAAGAGACCCAGTACTTC. Translating it yields CASSQGRPRMYQETQYF.